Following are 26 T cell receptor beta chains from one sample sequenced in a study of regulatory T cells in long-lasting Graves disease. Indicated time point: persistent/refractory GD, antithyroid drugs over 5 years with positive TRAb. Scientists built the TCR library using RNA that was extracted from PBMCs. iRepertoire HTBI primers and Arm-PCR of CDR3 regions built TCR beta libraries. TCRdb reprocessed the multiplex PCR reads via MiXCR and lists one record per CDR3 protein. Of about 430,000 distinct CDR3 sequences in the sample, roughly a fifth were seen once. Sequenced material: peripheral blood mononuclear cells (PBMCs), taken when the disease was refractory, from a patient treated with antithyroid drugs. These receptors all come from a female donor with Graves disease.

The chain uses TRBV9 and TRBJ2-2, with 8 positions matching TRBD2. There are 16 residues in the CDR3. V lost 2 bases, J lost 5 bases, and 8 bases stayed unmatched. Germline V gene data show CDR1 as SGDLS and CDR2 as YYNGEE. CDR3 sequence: CASSVSGTGGTGELFF. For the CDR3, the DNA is TGTGCCAGCAGCGTGTCCGGGACGGGGGGGACCGGGGAGCTGTTTTTT.

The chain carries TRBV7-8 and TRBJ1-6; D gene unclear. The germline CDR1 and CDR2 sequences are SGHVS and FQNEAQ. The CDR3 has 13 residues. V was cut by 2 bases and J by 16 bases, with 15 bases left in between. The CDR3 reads CASSLKRLQELHF. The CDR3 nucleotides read TGTGCCAGCAGCTTAAAGCGGCTGCAAGAACTCCACTTT.

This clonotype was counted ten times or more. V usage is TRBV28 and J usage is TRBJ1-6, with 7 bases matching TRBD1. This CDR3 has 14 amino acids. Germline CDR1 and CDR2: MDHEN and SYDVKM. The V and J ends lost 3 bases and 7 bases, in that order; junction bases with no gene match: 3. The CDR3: CASSLGQWNSPLHF. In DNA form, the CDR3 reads TGTGCCAGCAGTTTGGGACAGTGGAATTCACCCCTCCACTTT. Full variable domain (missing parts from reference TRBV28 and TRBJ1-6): DVKVTQSSRYLVKRTGEKVFLECVQDMDHENMFWYRQDPGLGLRLIYFSYDVKMKEKGDIPEGYSVSREKKERFSLILESASTNQTSMYLCASSLGQWNSPLHFGNGTRLTVT.

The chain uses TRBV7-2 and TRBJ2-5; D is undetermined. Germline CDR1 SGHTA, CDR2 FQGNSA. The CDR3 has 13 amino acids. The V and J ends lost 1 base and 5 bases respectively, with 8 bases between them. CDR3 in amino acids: CASSLELLETQYF. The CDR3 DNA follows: TGTGCCAGCAGCTTAGAGCTCCTGGAGACCCAGTACTTC.

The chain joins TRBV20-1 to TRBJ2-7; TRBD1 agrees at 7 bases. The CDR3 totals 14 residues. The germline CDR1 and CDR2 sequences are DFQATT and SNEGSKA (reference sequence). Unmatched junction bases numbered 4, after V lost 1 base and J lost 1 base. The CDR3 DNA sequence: TGCAGTGCTAGAGCCGACAGGGATTCCTACGAGCAGTACTTC. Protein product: CSARADRDSYEQYF.

CDR3 coding DNA: TGCGCCAGCAGCCCGGACAGGGATTTTTCACCCCTCCACTTT. It is translated as CASSPDRDFSPLHF. The chain has TRBV5-1 and TRBJ1-6; 8 nucleotides align to TRBD1. The length of the CDR3 is 14 residues. Germline loops: CDR1 SGHRS, CDR2 YFSETQ. Trimming removed 4 bases from V and 9 bases from J; junction bases left unmatched: 6.

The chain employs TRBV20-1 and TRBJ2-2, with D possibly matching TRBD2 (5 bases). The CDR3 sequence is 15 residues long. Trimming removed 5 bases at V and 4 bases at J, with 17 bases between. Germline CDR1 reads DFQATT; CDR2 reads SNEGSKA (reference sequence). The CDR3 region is CSASAFSDSTGELFF. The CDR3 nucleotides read TGCAGTGCTTCCGCATTTAGCGATAGCACCGGGGAGCTGTTTTTT.

CDR3 in amino acids: CASSFYGTSGSYTDTQYF. CDR3 nucleotide sequence: TGCGCCAGCAGCTTCTACGGGACTAGCGGGAGTTACACAGATACGCAGTATTTT. The chain recombines TRBV5-1 with TRBJ2-3, with 14 bases fitting TRBD2. The CDR3 contains 18 residues. CDR1 SGHRS and CDR2 YFSETQ come from the germline V gene. Unmatched junction bases numbered 7, after V lost 2 bases and J lost 2 bases. The full variable domain, completed using reference TRBV5-1 and TRBJ2-3, is KAGVTQTPRYLIKTRGQQVTLSCSPISGHRSVSWYQQTPGQGLQFLFEYFSETQRNKGNFPGRFSGRQFSNSRSEMNVSTLELGDSALYLCASSFYGTSGSYTDTQYFGPGTRLTVL.

The CDR3 nucleotides read TGTGCCAGCATCCTAGCGGGAGAGAACGGGGAGCTGTTTTTT. Residues: CASILAGENGELFF. This chain uses TRBV6-1 with TRBJ2-2, with 10 positions matching TRBD2. With 7 bases clipped from V and 7 bases from J, the junction kept 6 bases outside the gene matches. This CDR3 is built from 14 residues. Germline V gene sequence: CDR1 MNHNS, CDR2 SASEGT.

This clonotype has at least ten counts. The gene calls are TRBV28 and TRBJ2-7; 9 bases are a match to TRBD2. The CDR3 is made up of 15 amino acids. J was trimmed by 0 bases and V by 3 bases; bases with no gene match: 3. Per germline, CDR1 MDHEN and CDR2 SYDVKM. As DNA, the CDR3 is TGTGCCAGCAGTTTCGTAGCGGGGGCCTCCTACGAGCAGTACTTC. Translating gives CASSFVAGASYEQYF.

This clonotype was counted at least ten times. In DNA form, the CDR3 reads TGTGCCAGCAGCTTAGGTGTACTAATGACGAATTCACCCCTCCACTTT. Translated, it gives CASSLGVLMTNSPLHF. The rearrangement joins TRBV7-2 to TRBJ1-6; D ambiguous. There are 16 residues in the CDR3. The germline gives CDR1 SGHTA, CDR2 FQGNSA. Deletions cut 1 base from V and 7 bases from J, with 14 bases between.

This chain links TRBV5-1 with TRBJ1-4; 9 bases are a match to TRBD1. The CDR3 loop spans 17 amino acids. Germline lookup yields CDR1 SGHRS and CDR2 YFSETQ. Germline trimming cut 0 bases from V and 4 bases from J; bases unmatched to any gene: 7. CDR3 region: CASSLEGQGTFNEKLFF. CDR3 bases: TGCGCCAGCAGCTTGGAGGGACAGGGCACCTTTAATGAAAAACTGTTTTTT.

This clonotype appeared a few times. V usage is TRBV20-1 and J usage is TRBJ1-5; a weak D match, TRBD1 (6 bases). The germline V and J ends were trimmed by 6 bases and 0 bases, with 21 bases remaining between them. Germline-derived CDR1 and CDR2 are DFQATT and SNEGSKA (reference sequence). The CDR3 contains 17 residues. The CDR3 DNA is TGCAGTGCCCAAGGAGGGGGGAAGATCGATAGCAATCAGCCCCAGCATTTT. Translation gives CSAQGGGKIDSNQPQHF.

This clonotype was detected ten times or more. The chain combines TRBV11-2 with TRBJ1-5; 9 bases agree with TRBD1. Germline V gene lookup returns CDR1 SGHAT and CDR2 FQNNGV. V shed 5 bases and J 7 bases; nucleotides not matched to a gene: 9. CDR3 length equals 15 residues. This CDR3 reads CASSTTGGLGQPQHF. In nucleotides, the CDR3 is TGTGCCAGCAGCACCACAGGGGGCTTGGGACAGCCCCAGCATTTT.

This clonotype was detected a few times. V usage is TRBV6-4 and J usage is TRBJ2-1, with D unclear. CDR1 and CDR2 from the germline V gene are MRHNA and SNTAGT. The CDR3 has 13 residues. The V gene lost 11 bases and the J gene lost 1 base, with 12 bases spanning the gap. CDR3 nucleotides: TGTGCCGCGCGGCTTCGATCCTACAATGAGCAGTTCTTC. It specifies CAARLRSYNEQFF.

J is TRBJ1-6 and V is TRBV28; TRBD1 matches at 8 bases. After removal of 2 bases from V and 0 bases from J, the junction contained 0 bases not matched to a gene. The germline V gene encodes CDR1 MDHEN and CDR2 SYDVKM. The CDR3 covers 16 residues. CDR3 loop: CASSLDRGSYNSPLHF. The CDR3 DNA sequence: TGTGCCAGCAGTTTAGACAGGGGCTCCTATAATTCACCCCTCCACTTT.

DNA of the CDR3: TGCAGTGCTAGGGATGGGACGCTCTATGGCTACACCTTC. Residues: CSARDGTLYGYTF. The V gene is TRBV20-1, the J gene TRBJ1-2, with D tentatively TRBD1 (5 bases). CDR1 DFQATT and CDR2 SNEGSKA come from the germline V gene (reference sequence). This CDR3 region has 13 residues. V dropped 3 bases and J dropped 4 bases, with 12 bases sitting between them.

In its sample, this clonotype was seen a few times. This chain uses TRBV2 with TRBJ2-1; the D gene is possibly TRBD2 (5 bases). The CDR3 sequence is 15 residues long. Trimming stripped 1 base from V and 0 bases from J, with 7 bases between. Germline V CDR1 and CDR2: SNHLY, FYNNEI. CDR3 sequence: CASSEDAGSYNEQFF. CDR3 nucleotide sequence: TGTGCCAGCAGTGAAGATGCGGGCTCCTACAATGAGCAGTTCTTC.

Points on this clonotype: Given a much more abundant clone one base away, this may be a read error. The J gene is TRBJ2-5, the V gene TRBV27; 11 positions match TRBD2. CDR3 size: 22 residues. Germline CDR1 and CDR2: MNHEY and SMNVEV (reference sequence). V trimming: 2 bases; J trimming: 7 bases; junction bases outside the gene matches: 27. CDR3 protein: CASSLRHGGGILAGGSILTQYF. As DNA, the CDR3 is TGTGCCAGCAGTTTACGTCATGGGGGGGGAATCCTAGCGGGAGGCTCTATCCTGACCCAGTACTTC.

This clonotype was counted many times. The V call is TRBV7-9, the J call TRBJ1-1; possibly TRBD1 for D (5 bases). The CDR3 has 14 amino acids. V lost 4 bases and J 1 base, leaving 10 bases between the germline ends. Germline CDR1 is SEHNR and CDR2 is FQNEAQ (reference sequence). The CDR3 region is CASSYGTGNTEAFF. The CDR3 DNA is TGTGCCAGCAGCTATGGGACTGGGAACACTGAAGCTTTCTTT.

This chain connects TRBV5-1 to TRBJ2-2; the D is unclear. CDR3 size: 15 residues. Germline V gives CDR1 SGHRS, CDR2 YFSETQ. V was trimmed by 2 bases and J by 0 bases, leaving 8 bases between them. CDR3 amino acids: CASSFQAPNTGELFF. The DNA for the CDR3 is TGCGCCAGCAGCTTCCAAGCCCCGAACACCGGGGAGCTGTTTTTT.

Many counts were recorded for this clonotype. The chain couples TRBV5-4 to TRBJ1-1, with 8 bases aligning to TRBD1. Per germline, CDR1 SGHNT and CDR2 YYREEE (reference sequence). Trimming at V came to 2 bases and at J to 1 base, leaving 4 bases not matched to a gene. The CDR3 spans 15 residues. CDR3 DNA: TGTGCCAGCAGCTTAAGGACAGGGCGGAACACTGAAGCTTTCTTT. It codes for CASSLRTGRNTEAFF.

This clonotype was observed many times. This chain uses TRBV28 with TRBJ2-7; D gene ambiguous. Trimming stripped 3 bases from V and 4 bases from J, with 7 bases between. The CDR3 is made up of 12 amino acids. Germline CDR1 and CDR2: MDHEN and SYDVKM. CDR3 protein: CASSFERYEQYF. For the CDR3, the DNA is TGTGCCAGCAGTTTTGAGAGATACGAGCAGTACTTC.

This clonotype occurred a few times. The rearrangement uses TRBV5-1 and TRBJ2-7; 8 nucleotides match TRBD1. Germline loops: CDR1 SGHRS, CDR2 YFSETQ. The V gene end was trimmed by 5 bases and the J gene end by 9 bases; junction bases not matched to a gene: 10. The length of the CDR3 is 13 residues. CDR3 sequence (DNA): TGCGCCAGCAGTTCTGCAGGGGGCGAAGGGCAGTACTTC. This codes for CASSSAGGEGQYF.

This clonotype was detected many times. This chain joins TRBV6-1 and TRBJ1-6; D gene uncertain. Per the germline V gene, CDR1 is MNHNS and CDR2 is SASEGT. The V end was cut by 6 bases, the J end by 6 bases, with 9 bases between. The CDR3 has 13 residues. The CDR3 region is CASRKPSNSPLHF. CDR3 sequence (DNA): TGTGCCAGCAGAAAACCGAGTAATTCACCCCTCCACTTT.

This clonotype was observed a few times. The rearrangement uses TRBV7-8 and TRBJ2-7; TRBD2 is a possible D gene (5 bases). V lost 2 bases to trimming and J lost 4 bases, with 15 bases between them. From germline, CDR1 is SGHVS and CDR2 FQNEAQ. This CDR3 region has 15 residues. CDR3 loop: CASSLPVGLAYEQYF. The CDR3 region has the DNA TGTGCCAGCAGCTTACCGGTTGGCCTAGCTTACGAGCAGTACTTC.